Listed below are T cell receptor beta chains from one sample, sequenced in a study of beta chain features in type 1 diabetes. Generated by immunoSEQ multiplex PCR, the TCRdb table keeps only in-frame clones and is missing some. The table includes approximately 240,000 clones, about a sixth detected once. The sample taken for sequencing was naive CD4+ T cells from blood. Every receptor here comes from a man under 40 with type 1 diabetes. Both conserved end residues are part of each CDR3. A D gene is named only where the DNA matches it firmly. A row's size may be missing; if present it is once, few, many or a size class.

d_call: .
clone_size: .
j_call: TRBJ2-7
v_call: TRBV29-1
cdr3_nt: TGCAGCGTTGAGTCTAGGACCCGTGAGCAGTACTTC
cdr3_aa: CSVESRTREQYF

d_call: .
clone_size: few
j_call: TRBJ2-3
v_call: TRBV10-3
cdr3_nt: TGTGCCCCAGGGGGGAGCACAGATACGCAGTATTTT
cdr3_aa: CAPGGSTDTQYF

d_call: .
clone_size: few
j_call: TRBJ2-3
v_call: TRBV19
cdr3_nt: TGTGCCAGTAGGGAGACTACCACCACAGATACGCAGTATTTT
cdr3_aa: CASRETTTTDTQYF

d_call: .
clone_size: once
j_call: TRBJ2-3
v_call: TRBV30
cdr3_nt: TGTGCCTGGCGGACTGCAGATACGCAGTATTTT
cdr3_aa: CAWRTADTQYF

d_call: .
clone_size: .
j_call: TRBJ1-1
v_call: TRBV30
cdr3_nt: TGTGCCTGGAACGAACGTCGACAGCGAGCTTTCTTT
cdr3_aa: CAWNERRQRAFF

d_call: .
clone_size: few
j_call: TRBJ1-5
v_call: TRBV28
cdr3_nt: TGTGCCAGCGGGGCAGGGGAGGCCCGCAATCAGCCCCAGCATTTT
cdr3_aa: CASGAGEARNQPQHF

d_call: .
clone_size: .
j_call: TRBJ2-3
v_call: TRBV6-5
cdr3_nt: TGTGCCAGCAGTTACGGTGGGGAGGATGCGCAGTATTTT
cdr3_aa: CASSYGGEDAQYF

d_call: .
clone_size: .
j_call: TRBJ2-3
v_call: TRBV4-3
cdr3_nt: TGCGCCAGCAGCCAAGATGTGGCAGATACGCAGTATTTT
cdr3_aa: CASSQDVADTQYF

d_call: .
clone_size: few
j_call: TRBJ2-1
v_call: TRBV4-2
cdr3_nt: TGTGCCAGCAGCCAAGCGGTACGTCTTGGCAATGAGCAGTTCTTC
cdr3_aa: CASSQAVRLGNEQFF

d_call: TRBD1
clone_size: .
j_call: TRBJ2-5
v_call: TRBV9
cdr3_nt: TGTGCCAGCAGCGTTTCCGGGACAGCACAAGAGACCCAGTACTTC
cdr3_aa: CASSVSGTAQETQYF

d_call: TRBD2
clone_size: few
j_call: TRBJ2-3
v_call: TRBV29-1
cdr3_nt: TGCAGCGTGTCTCTTGCGGGAGGGCCAGATACGCAGTATTTT
cdr3_aa: CSVSLAGGPDTQYF

d_call: .
clone_size: .
j_call: TRBJ2-5
v_call: TRBV29-1
cdr3_nt: TGCAGCGTTGGACAGCTTCGGGAGACCCAGTACTTC
cdr3_aa: CSVGQLRETQYF

d_call: .
clone_size: few
j_call: TRBJ2-5
v_call: TRBV29-1
cdr3_nt: TGCAGCGTTGAAAGGGCACTAGCCCGAGAGACCCAGTACTTC
cdr3_aa: CSVERALARETQYF

d_call: TRBD2
clone_size: .
j_call: TRBJ2-3
v_call: TRBV9
cdr3_nt: TGTGCCAGCAGCGTAGGGAATAGCGGGAGGACAGATACGCAGTATTTT
cdr3_aa: CASSVGNSGRTDTQYF

d_call: .
clone_size: once
j_call: TRBJ2-5
v_call: TRBV30
cdr3_nt: TGTGCCTGGACCAGGGGGGGAGAGACCCAGTACTTC
cdr3_aa: CAWTRGGETQYF

d_call: TRBD1
clone_size: .
j_call: TRBJ1-2
v_call: TRBV30
cdr3_nt: TGTGCCTGGAACAACGACAGGGGGAGCTTCTATGGCTACACCTTC
cdr3_aa: CAWNNDRGSFYGYTF

d_call: .
clone_size: .
j_call: TRBJ1-3
v_call: TRBV30
cdr3_nt: TGTGCCTGGAGTGTCATAACTGGAAACACCATATATTTT
cdr3_aa: CAWSVITGNTIYF

d_call: .
clone_size: .
j_call: TRBJ2-3
v_call: TRBV29-1
cdr3_nt: TGCAGCGCCGGGGGGCGTCTCACAGATACGCAGTATTTT
cdr3_aa: CSAGGRLTDTQYF

d_call: .
clone_size: .
j_call: TRBJ2-5
v_call: TRBV5-6
cdr3_nt: TGTGCCAGCAGCCAGGACAGAAAAGAGACCCAGTACTTC
cdr3_aa: CASSQDRKETQYF

d_call: .
clone_size: few
j_call: TRBJ2-3
v_call: TRBV25-1
cdr3_nt: TGTGCCAGCAGTGACCTCACCCGAACAGATACGCAGTATTTT
cdr3_aa: CASSDLTRTDTQYF

d_call: TRBD2
clone_size: .
j_call: TRBJ2-7
v_call: TRBV9
cdr3_nt: TGTGCCAGCAGCGTAGGGGCAGGGACTAGCTACGAGCAGTACTTC
cdr3_aa: CASSVGAGTSYEQYF

d_call: .
clone_size: .
j_call: TRBJ2-1
v_call: TRBV11-2
cdr3_nt: TGTGCCAGCAGCTTGATAGACTACAATGAGCAGTTCTTC
cdr3_aa: CASSLIDYNEQFF

d_call: .
clone_size: .
j_call: TRBJ2-6
v_call: TRBV4-2
cdr3_nt: TGTGCCAGCAGCCAAAAATCTCGACAGCCTGGGGCCAACGTCCTGACTTTC
cdr3_aa: CASSQKSRQPGANVLTF

d_call: TRBD1
clone_size: .
j_call: TRBJ2-7
v_call: TRBV11-1
cdr3_nt: TGTGCCAGCAGCCGGTCCGGGACAGGGGGCTACGAGCAGTACTTC
cdr3_aa: CASSRSGTGGYEQYF

d_call: .
clone_size: .
j_call: TRBJ1-1
v_call: TRBV30
cdr3_nt: TGTGCCTGGACAAATTTGGCTGAAGCTTTCTTT
cdr3_aa: CAWTNLAEAFF

d_call: TRBD2
clone_size: .
j_call: TRBJ2-5
v_call: TRBV7-2
cdr3_nt: TGTGCCCCCGGGGCGGGAGACGAGACCCAGTACTTC
cdr3_aa: CAPGAGDETQYF

d_call: TRBD1
clone_size: .
j_call: TRBJ2-2
v_call: TRBV9
cdr3_nt: TGTGCCAGCAGCCCCCTCACAGGGGACGGGGAGCTGTTTTTT
cdr3_aa: CASSPLTGDGELFF

d_call: TRBD1
clone_size: .
j_call: TRBJ2-7
v_call: TRBV7-2
cdr3_nt: TGTGCCAGCAGCTTGACAGGGGGAGAGTACGAGCAGTACTTC
cdr3_aa: CASSLTGGEYEQYF

d_call: TRBD2
clone_size: .
j_call: TRBJ2-5
v_call: TRBV10-3
cdr3_nt: TGTGCCATCGGGTCTAGCGGGGACCAAGAGACCCAGTACTTC
cdr3_aa: CAIGSSGDQETQYF

d_call: .
clone_size: few
j_call: TRBJ2-5
v_call: TRBV5-4
cdr3_nt: TGTGCCAGCAGCATGGGGGCTGAAGAGACCCAGTACTTC
cdr3_aa: CASSMGAEETQYF

d_call: TRBD1
clone_size: few
j_call: TRBJ2-6
v_call: TRBV28
cdr3_nt: TGTGCCAGCAGTTCGACAGGGACTGGGGCCAACGTCCTGACTTTC
cdr3_aa: CASSSTGTGANVLTF

d_call: .
clone_size: few
j_call: TRBJ2-1
v_call: TRBV5-1
cdr3_nt: TGCGCCAGCAGCCACGACAGTTACAATGAGCAGTTCTTC
cdr3_aa: CASSHDSYNEQFF

d_call: TRBD2
clone_size: few
j_call: TRBJ2-3
v_call: TRBV29-1
cdr3_nt: TGCAGCGTGTTTTTTATAGCGGGATACACAGATACGCAGTATTTT
cdr3_aa: CSVFFIAGYTDTQYF

d_call: .
clone_size: .
j_call: TRBJ2-3
v_call: TRBV9
cdr3_nt: TGTGCCAGCAGCGTACGCGGGGTCACAGATACGCAGTATTTT
cdr3_aa: CASSVRGVTDTQYF

d_call: TRBD2
clone_size: .
j_call: TRBJ2-4
v_call: TRBV7-9
cdr3_nt: TGTGCCAGCAGCTTGGCGGGAGGTAAAGACATTCAGTACTTC
cdr3_aa: CASSLAGGKDIQYF

d_call: .
clone_size: few
j_call: TRBJ2-1
v_call: TRBV10-3
cdr3_nt: TGTGCCATCAGTGAACGAGAGCCCAACAATGAGCAGTTCTTC
cdr3_aa: CAISEREPNNEQFF

d_call: .
clone_size: .
j_call: TRBJ2-3
v_call: TRBV4-1
cdr3_nt: TGCGCCAGCAGCCAAGTGGGAACGGCCAGCACAGATACGCAGTATTTT
cdr3_aa: CASSQVGTASTDTQYF

d_call: .
clone_size: .
j_call: TRBJ2-1
v_call: TRBV10-3
cdr3_nt: TGTGCCATCAGTGAGTCGACTGGGGGGTCTCACAATGAGCAGTTCTTC
cdr3_aa: CAISESTGGSHNEQFF

d_call: TRBD2
clone_size: .
j_call: TRBJ2-1
v_call: TRBV14
cdr3_nt: TGTGCCAGCAGCCAGACGGGACTAGCGGAGGGCGATGAGCAGTTCTTC
cdr3_aa: CASSQTGLAEGDEQFF

d_call: .
clone_size: few
j_call: TRBJ2-4
v_call: TRBV6-5
cdr3_nt: TGTGCCAGCAGGGGAGCTAGCCGGGGCAAAAACATTCAGTACTTC
cdr3_aa: CASRGASRGKNIQYF

d_call: TRBD2
clone_size: few
j_call: TRBJ2-7
v_call: TRBV13
cdr3_nt: TGTGCCAGCAGCCCGGGGACTAGCGGGAGACTGGAGTACTTC
cdr3_aa: CASSPGTSGRLEYF

d_call: .
clone_size: .
j_call: TRBJ1-5
v_call: TRBV14
cdr3_nt: TGTGCCAGCAGCCAAGACGGAGATCAGCCCCAGCATTTT
cdr3_aa: CASSQDGDQPQHF

d_call: .
clone_size: .
j_call: TRBJ2-6
v_call: TRBV6-6
cdr3_nt: TGTGCCAGCAGTTACTCGTATTCCGAAAGGGACCTGACTTTC
cdr3_aa: CASSYSYSERDLTF

d_call: .
clone_size: .
j_call: TRBJ2-1
v_call: TRBV6-8
cdr3_nt: TGTGCCAGCAGTTACCTCTCTAGGTCGTCTAAGTACAATGAGCAGTTCTTC
cdr3_aa: CASSYLSRSSKYNEQFF

d_call: .
clone_size: .
j_call: TRBJ2-1
v_call: TRBV14
cdr3_nt: TGTGCCAGCAGCCAAGGACAGGATAGAGAGCAGTTCTTC
cdr3_aa: CASSQGQDREQFF

d_call: .
clone_size: .
j_call: TRBJ2-3
v_call: TRBV7-2
cdr3_nt: TGTGCCAGCAGCCCAGGGGCTGCGGGAGTCGGTACAGATACGCAGTATTTT
cdr3_aa: CASSPGAAGVGTDTQYF

d_call: .
clone_size: few
j_call: TRBJ2-1
v_call: TRBV28
cdr3_nt: TGTGCCAGCAGTTTTGTGACTCCCCCGCCGGATGAGCAGTTCTTC
cdr3_aa: CASSFVTPPPDEQFF

d_call: TRBD2
clone_size: few
j_call: TRBJ2-1
v_call: TRBV30
cdr3_nt: TGTGCCTGGACCCTGGTCGCTAGCGGGATGGGGGAGCAGTTCTTC
cdr3_aa: CAWTLVASGMGEQFF

d_call: .
clone_size: .
j_call: TRBJ2-1
v_call: TRBV5-1
cdr3_nt: TGCGCCAGCAGCTCCGACATCAGCTCCTACAATGAGCAGTTCTTC
cdr3_aa: CASSSDISSYNEQFF